This TCR beta chain is from a study of cytomegalovirus exposure and HLA in healthy donors. Findings of the study overall: 164 TCR beta chains were listed as cytomegalovirus-associated.

The CDR3 consists of 11 residues. Germline loops: CDR1 DFQATT, CDR2 SNEGSKA (reference sequence). Deletions cut 6 bases from V and 0 bases from J, with 6 bases between. As concerns this clone: Its antigen is not identified.

60 Vbeta and 13 Jbeta primers were used in PCR. Method: immunoSEQ multiplex PCR; TCRdb's copy keeps in-frame clones and lacks some. This table has under 200,000 clones, over 70% appearing once. This TCR derives from a man in his fifties or sixties in good health and CMV-seronegative. This chain connects TRBV20-1 to TRBJ2-7; D unresolved. Sequenced sample: PBMCs. The CDR3 is CSAPSSYEQYF. Written as DNA, the CDR3 is TGCAGTGCCCCCTCCTCCTACGAGCAGTACTTC.